These 21 T cell receptor beta chains were all obtained from the same sample, sequenced in a study of blood T cell repertoires in COVID-19. Sequencing was performed with immunoSEQ multiplex PCR; in TCRdb, only in-frame clones are kept and a portion is missing. Here the sample spans roughly 69,000 clones, around 87% being singletons. Material: peripheral blood. The receptors were gathered from a man aged 50 or older with acute or convalescent COVID-19.

V and J are TRBV5-1 and TRBJ2-1; 13 bases match TRBD2. V lost 0 bases, J lost 3 bases, and 6 bases stayed unmatched. The CDR3 spans 18 residues. Germline V gives CDR1 SGHRS, CDR2 YFSETQ. In DNA, the CDR3 is TGCGCCAGCAGCTTGGGGACTAGCGGGAGAGGTGGCTACAATGAGCAGTTCTTC. This translates into CASSLGTSGRGGYNEQFF.

The chain recombines TRBV20-1 with TRBJ2-7; 10 bases agree with TRBD2. Germline CDR1 DFQATT, CDR2 SNEGSKA (reference sequence). This CDR3 spans 14 amino acids. Trimming cost V 4 bases and J 4 bases; bases outside gene matches: 7. This CDR3 reads CSATERTSGYEQYF. As DNA, the CDR3 is TGCAGTGCTACTGAAAGGACTAGCGGATACGAGCAGTACTTC.

The rearrangement links TRBV9 to TRBJ1-1, with a possible D match to TRBD1 (5 bases). This CDR3 is 13 amino acids long. The V gene's germline CDR1 is SGDLS and CDR2 YYNGEE. V lost 4 bases and J lost 5, with 12 bases in between. DNA of the CDR3: TGTGCCAGCAGCACGAAGACAGCTACTGAAGCTTTCTTT. Its protein product is CASSTKTATEAFF.

The chain has TRBV10-3 and TRBJ2-5; no clear D gene. The CDR3 sequence is 16 residues long. V was clipped by 4 bases and J by 2 bases, with 17 bases between them. The germline gives CDR1 ENHRY, CDR2 SYGVKD. As DNA, the CDR3 is TGTGCCATCAGTGTTTTTATGAACAGTGATCAAGAGACCCAGTACTTC. This encodes CAISVFMNSDQETQYF.

This chain links TRBV7-2 with TRBJ2-1, with 8 positions matching TRBD2. CDR3 length: 16 amino acids. Germline CDR1 and CDR2: SGHTA and FQGNSA. V gave up 5 bases and J gave up 4 bases; unmatched junction bases: 10. The CDR3 spells CASSRTFAGGYNEQFF. DNA of the CDR3: TGTGCCAGCAGCCGGACCTTTGCGGGAGGTTACAATGAGCAGTTCTTC.

The V and J genes are TRBV19 and TRBJ1-4; D gene unclear. V lost 3 bases, J lost 8 bases, and 10 bases lay in between. This CDR3 spans 13 amino acids. Germline CDR1 is LNHDA and CDR2 is SQIVND (reference sequence). This CDR3 reads CASSIRGEEKLFF. The CDR3 DNA sequence: TGTGCCAGTAGTATTCGGGGAGAAGAAAAACTGTTTTTT.

This chain links TRBV30 with TRBJ1-1, with D uncertain. Germline V lookup: CDR1 GTSNPN, CDR2 SVGIG (reference sequence). Trimming shortened V by 0 bases and J by 1 base, and 6 bases separated the two germline ends. This CDR3 comprises 13 residues. The CDR3 coding sequence is TGTGCCTGGAGTGTACTCCGGAACACTGAAGCTTTCTTT. Translation gives CAWSVLRNTEAFF.

The V gene is TRBV5-4, the J gene TRBJ2-3; 9 bases fit TRBD1. This CDR3 contains 15 residues. Losses at the gene ends were 4 bases for V and 2 bases for J; bases not matched to a gene: 5. Per the germline V gene, CDR1 is SGHNT and CDR2 is YYREEE (reference sequence). The CDR3 sequence is CASSQGQGLTDTQYF. CDR3 DNA sequence: TGTGCCAGCAGCCAGGGACAGGGACTCACAGATACGCAGTATTTT.

The genes are TRBV14 and TRBJ2-1, with 12 nucleotides matching TRBD2. Germline CDR1 and CDR2: SGHDN and FVKESK. The CDR3 length is 19 residues. V trimming: 1 base; J trimming: 1 base; junction bases outside the gene matches: 8. The CDR3 protein is CASSQGVLAGGPSYNEQFF. CDR3 in DNA: TGTGCCAGCAGCCAAGGGGTCCTAGCGGGAGGGCCGTCCTACAATGAGCAGTTCTTC.

The chain has TRBV19 and TRBJ2-5, with 14 bases aligning to TRBD2. The germline CDR1 and CDR2 sequences are LNHDA and SQIVND (reference sequence). The ends lost 0 bases at V and 2 bases at J; junction bases unmatched: 5. This CDR3 is built from 18 residues. In nucleotides, the CDR3 is TGTGCCAGTAGTATAGAGACTAGCGGGAGGGCCCGGCAAGAGACCCAGTACTTC. Amino acid sequence: CASSIETSGRARQETQYF.

The rearrangement joins TRBV24-1 to TRBJ2-7, with D tentatively TRBD1 (5 bases). Germline lookup yields CDR1 KGHDR and CDR2 SFDVKD. Trimming shortened V by 6 bases and J by 3 bases, and 17 bases separated the two germline ends. This CDR3 region has 15 residues. The DNA of the CDR3 is TGTGCCACCAGTCCGTCGGTGGGCAGGGACTACGAGCAGTACTTC. Translating gives CATSPSVGRDYEQYF.

Here the CDR3 reads CASSLTGGPGELFF. The CDR3 coding sequence is TGTGCCAGCAGCTTGACAGGGGGCCCCGGGGAGCTGTTTTTT. J is TRBJ2-2 and V is TRBV7-6, with 10 bases matching TRBD1. The CDR3 is 14 residues long. Looked up from germline, CDR1 is SGHVS and CDR2 is FNYEAQ. V lost 3 bases and J lost 6; bases outside the gene matches: 1.

The rearrangement joins TRBV19 to TRBJ2-7; weak D call: TRBD2 (6 bases). Germline lookup yields CDR1 LNHDA and CDR2 SQIVND (reference sequence). This CDR3 has 14 residues. Trimming shortened V by 2 bases and J by 3 bases, and 11 bases separated the two germline ends. The CDR3 spells CASSIRDFNYEQYF. The CDR3 nucleotides read TGTGCCAGTAGTATAAGGGACTTTAACTACGAGCAGTACTTC.

The V call is TRBV19, the J call TRBJ2-3, with 8 bases aligning to TRBD2. The germline V gene encodes CDR1 LNHDA and CDR2 SQIVND (reference sequence). The CDR3 loop spans 15 amino acids. V was clipped by 4 bases and J by 0 bases; unmatched bases: 3. The chain's CDR3 is CASSTLAASTDTQYF. The CDR3 DNA reads as TGTGCCAGTAGTACACTAGCGGCTAGCACAGATACGCAGTATTTT. Full variable domain (missing parts from reference TRBV19 and TRBJ2-3): DGGITQSPKYLFRKEGQNVTLSCEQNLNHDAMYWYRQDPGQGLRLIYYSQIVNDFQKGDIAEGYSVSREKKESFPLTVTSAQKNPTAFYLCASSTLAASTDTQYFGPGTRLTVL.

As to this clone: Relative to the germline gene, one junction end is altered; a read error may explain this. This chain joins TRBV5-1 and TRBJ2-7, with 7 bases identical to TRBD1. Germline lookup yields CDR1 SGHRS and CDR2 YFSETQ. The CDR3 covers 13 residues. The CDR3 bases are TGCGCCAGCAGCCCCGGGACAGATTACGTGCAGTACTTC. This codes for CASSPGTDYVQYF.

The V and J genes are TRBV24-1 and TRBJ2-3; 10 bases align to TRBD2. The ends lost 3 bases at V and 0 bases at J; junction bases unmatched: 11. CDR1 KGHDR and CDR2 SFDVKD come from the germline V gene. This CDR3 comprises 19 residues. The CDR3 loop reads CATSDPRTSGYSSTDTQYF. In nucleotides, the CDR3 is TGTGCCACCAGTGATCCTCGGACTAGCGGTTACTCTAGCACAGATACGCAGTATTTT.

The chain carries TRBV2 and TRBJ2-7, with 10 bases matching TRBD2. V dropped 3 bases and J dropped 3; count of bases not matched to a gene: 5. CDR3 length equals 15 residues. Germline-derived CDR1 and CDR2 are SNHLY and FYNNEI. The CDR3 region is CASSEGLAGVYEQYF. The CDR3 DNA follows: TGTGCCAGCAGTGAGGGGCTAGCGGGAGTCTACGAGCAGTACTTC.

A single count supports this clone. The chain links TRBV24-1 to TRBJ2-1; 11 nucleotides line up with TRBD2. The CDR3 length is 16 residues. Trimming cost V 0 bases and J 8 bases; bases outside gene matches: 5. Germline loops: CDR1 KGHDR, CDR2 SFDVKD. The CDR3 reads CATSDLTSGRKDEQFF. The DNA for the CDR3 is TGTGCCACCAGTGATTTGACTAGCGGGAGAAAGGATGAGCAGTTCTTC.

The genes are TRBV19 and TRBJ2-1, with TRBD2 matching over 9 bases. Trimming removed 3 bases from V and 5 bases from J; junction bases left unmatched: 5. Germline V gives CDR1 LNHDA, CDR2 SQIVND (reference sequence). The CDR3 sequence is 15 residues long. CDR3 sequence (DNA): TGTGCCAGTAGTATTTCGCTAGCGGGGAACAATGAGCAGTTCTTC. It specifies CASSISLAGNNEQFF.

The chain couples TRBV5-4 to TRBJ2-3, with 11 bases fitting TRBD2. Looked up from germline, CDR1 is SGHNT and CDR2 is YYREEE (reference sequence). The CDR3 runs 15 residues. With 1 base clipped from V and 4 bases from J, the junction kept 2 bases outside the gene matches. Here the CDR3 reads CASSLKLAGADTQYF. In DNA form, the CDR3 reads TGTGCCAGCAGCTTGAAACTAGCGGGAGCAGATACGCAGTATTTT.

This chain links TRBV24-1 with TRBJ2-1, with 10 nucleotides matching TRBD2. Per the germline V gene, CDR1 is KGHDR and CDR2 is SFDVKD. The CDR3 covers 15 residues. After removal of 9 bases from V and 4 bases from J, the junction contained 8 bases not matched to a gene. CDR3 nucleotide sequence: TGTGCCACCGAGTCTAGCGGGAGCGTTTACAATGAGCAGTTCTTC. Its protein product is CATESSGSVYNEQFF.